One sample yielded the 30 T cell receptor beta chains listed below, sequenced in a study of blood T cells in healthy people across ages. Alongside a J-beta primer mix, a sample-barcoded 5' primer served in a second PCR lasting roughly 7 to 11 cycles. TCRdb re-called the 5' RACE reads with MiXCR, one entry per CDR3 protein. The profile shows roughly 800,000 distinct CDR3 sequences, roughly 50% of them singletons. The sequenced sample was blood. Every receptor here comes from a man younger than 40 in good health.

The chain recombines TRBV6-1 with TRBJ2-5, with unresolved D. V was trimmed by 8 bases and J by 7 bases, leaving 17 bases between them. Germline values: CDR1 MNHNS, CDR2 SASEGT. CDR3 length equals 13 residues. CDR3 in DNA: TGTGCCAGCGCTGCAAGGGCCACCGGGACCCAGTACTTC. As protein: CASAARATGTQYF.

This clonotype occurred a few times. The chain combines TRBV25-1 with TRBJ2-1; TRBD2 agrees at 13 bases. From germline, CDR1 is MGHDK and CDR2 SYGVNS. CDR3 length: 17 amino acids. After removal of 10 bases from V and 2 bases from J, the junction contained 11 bases not matched to a gene. CDR3 nucleotides: TGTGCCACCACCGGGACTAGCGGGGAGAATGCCTACAATGAGCAGTTCTTC. It translates to CATTGTSGENAYNEQFF.

This CDR3 reads CASSYDPGTAKETQYF. The CDR3 DNA reads as TGTGCCAGCAGTTACGACCCCGGGACAGCAAAAGAGACCCAGTACTTC. This chain uses TRBV6-5 with TRBJ2-5, with TRBD1 matching over 7 bases. J lost 3 bases, V lost 2 bases, and 9 bases had no gene match. Germline V CDR1 and CDR2: MNHEY, SVGAGI. The CDR3 has 16 residues.

The rearrangement uses TRBV20-1 and TRBJ2-5, with 11 bases identical to TRBD1. The germline gives CDR1 DFQATT, CDR2 SNEGSKA (reference sequence). The J segment lost 5 bases and the V segment lost 6 bases, leaving 8 bases of the junction unmatched. This CDR3 contains 14 residues. The CDR3 coding sequence is TGCAGTGCCACGGGACAGGGGGGTCTTGAGACCCAGTACTTC. Translated: CSATGQGGLETQYF.

The rearrangement links TRBV9 to TRBJ2-3; TRBD2 might be the D (5 bases). Between the trimmed V and J ends, which lost 0 bases and 6 bases, there was a span of 14 bases. The CDR3 is made up of 15 amino acids. Germline CDR1 and CDR2: SGDLS and YYNGEE. The CDR3 sequence: CASSVVGVPRDTQYF. Written as DNA, the CDR3 is TGTGCCAGCAGCGTAGTCGGGGTTCCACGCGATACGCAGTATTTT.

The genes are TRBV28 and TRBJ2-3; 7 bases fit TRBD1. CDR1 is MDHEN and CDR2 is SYDVKM in the germline V gene. This CDR3 has 14 residues. The V and J ends lost 6 bases and 3 bases, in that order; junction bases with no gene match: 6. This CDR3 is CASSRQQGTDTQYF. In nucleotides, the CDR3 is TGTGCCAGCAGCCGACAACAGGGGACAGATACGCAGTATTTT.

The gene calls are TRBV20-1 and TRBJ2-7; TRBD2 might be the D (6 bases). The CDR3 totals 13 residues. Trimming took off 7 bases at V and 7 bases at J, with 20 bases between the two ends. CDR1 is DFQATT and CDR2 is SNEGSKA in the germline V gene (reference sequence). Here the CDR3 DNA reads TGCAGTGTACGGGCGGGACTTAGAGAGGAGCAGTACTTC. It is translated as CSVRAGLREEQYF.

This clonotype was seen a single time. The rearrangement uses TRBV20-1 and TRBJ2-7, with 10 positions matching TRBD2. The germline V gene encodes CDR1 DFQATT and CDR2 SNEGSKA (reference sequence). V was pared by 3 bases and J by 0 bases, with 8 bases of the junction left unmatched. The CDR3 is 16 amino acids. The CDR3 loop reads CSARSGLAESSYEQYF. In DNA, the CDR3 is TGCAGTGCTAGGTCCGGACTAGCGGAAAGCTCCTACGAGCAGTACTTC.

This clonotype came up a few times. The chain links TRBV7-2 to TRBJ2-4; 8 positions match TRBD1. Trimming removed 0 bases from V and 7 bases from J; junction bases left unmatched: 11. The CDR3 consists of 17 residues. Germline assignment: CDR1 SGHTA and CDR2 FQGNSA. The CDR3 loop is CASSLAGTDRGRNIQYF. The CDR3, as DNA: TGTGCCAGCAGCTTAGCGGGCACCGACAGGGGAAGGAACATTCAGTACTTC.

The chain combines TRBV21-1 with TRBJ2-5; TRBD2 is taken as the D call from the table, unchecked against the DNA. TRBV21-1 is assigned pseudogene status. This CDR3 spans 17 amino acids. Here the CDR3 DNA reads TGTGCCAGCAGCCATCGTAAGGGACCTCCCCACCGGGAGACCCAGTACTTC. Protein product: CASSHRKGPPHRETQYF.

The rearrangement joins TRBV7-2 to TRBJ2-1, with D maybe TRBD2 (5 bases). CDR3 length: 14 amino acids. Looked up from germline, CDR1 is SGHTA and CDR2 is FQGNSA. Trimming left V 1 base short and J 9 bases short, with 13 bases between. CDR3 region: CASSLGGLFGEQFF. CDR3 nucleotide sequence: TGTGCCAGCAGCTTAGGCGGGCTATTCGGTGAGCAGTTCTTC.

The rearrangement links TRBV7-9 to TRBJ1-2; D is unclear. CDR1 and CDR2 from the germline V gene are SEHNR and FQNEAQ (reference sequence). This CDR3 has 8 amino acids. The DNA of the CDR3 is TGTTCCTCTAGTGGCTACACCTTC. Translating it yields CSSSGYTF.

This clonotype was picked up a small number of times. This chain links TRBV10-3 with TRBJ2-3; no clear D gene. V was trimmed by 0 bases and J by 11 bases, leaving 12 bases between them. Per the germline V gene, CDR1 is ENHRY and CDR2 is SYGVKD. The CDR3 has 13 residues. The CDR3 reads CAISESLETWQYF. CDR3 in DNA: TGTGCCATCAGTGAGTCGTTAGAGACTTGGCAGTATTTT.

The chain employs TRBV7-2 and TRBJ2-1; TRBD2 agrees at 9 bases. V lost 2 bases and J lost 9; bases outside the gene matches: 5. The V gene's germline CDR1 is SGHTA and CDR2 FQGNSA. The CDR3 loop spans 14 amino acids. CDR3 amino acids: CASSLQGTSFEQFF. Here the CDR3 DNA reads TGTGCCAGCAGCTTACAAGGGACTAGCTTTGAGCAGTTCTTC.

The V and J genes are TRBV18 and TRBJ1-2; D is perhaps TRBD1 (6 bases). V lost 3 bases and J 7 bases, leaving 9 bases between the germline ends. The CDR3 is made up of 12 amino acids. Germline-derived CDR1 and CDR2 are KGHSH and LQKENI. DNA of the CDR3: TGTGCCAGCTCACCGGAGGGGGTTGGCTACACCTTC. It encodes CASSPEGVGYTF.

V usage is TRBV4-3 and J usage is TRBJ2-5; unclear D gene. V was clipped by 0 bases and J by 1 base, with 12 bases between them. The CDR3 extends over 16 amino acids. Germline V CDR1 and CDR2: LGHNA, YSLEER. The CDR3 sequence: CASSQEVYGPQETQYF. The CDR3 bases are TGCGCCAGCAGCCAAGAAGTTTACGGACCCCAAGAGACCCAGTACTTC.

The gene calls are TRBV10-3 and TRBJ2-1, with 11 nucleotides matching TRBD2. Germline V gene lookup returns CDR1 ENHRY and CDR2 SYGVKD. J lost 9 bases, V lost 7 bases, and 8 bases had no gene match. CDR3 size: 14 residues. The CDR3 is CAIMGLAEGGEQFF. The CDR3 DNA follows: TGTGCCATCATGGGACTAGCGGAAGGTGGTGAGCAGTTCTTC.

In regard to this clonotype: The junction shows a germline mismatch at one end, possibly a read error. The gene calls are TRBV29-1 and TRBJ1-2; D remains ambiguous. From germline, CDR1 is SQVTM and CDR2 ANQGSEA. The CDR3 length is 13 residues. The CDR3 nucleotides read TGCAGCGTTGAGGGTGAGGTATCGGATGGCCACACCTTC. It codes for CSVEGEVSDGHTF.

J is TRBJ1-1 and V is TRBV7-9; D remains ambiguous. V shed 5 bases and J shed 0 bases, with 10 bases lying between them. The CDR3 loop spans 14 amino acids. Germline CDR1 is SEHNR and CDR2 is FQNEAQ (reference sequence). The CDR3 spells CASSPKTMNTEAFF. Written as DNA, the CDR3 is TGTGCCAGCAGCCCTAAGACCATGAACACTGAAGCTTTCTTT.

The chain links TRBV7-2 to TRBJ2-1, with 11 bases that match TRBD2. With 6 bases clipped from V and 4 bases from J, the junction kept 11 bases outside the gene matches. Germline V gives CDR1 SGHTA, CDR2 FQGNSA. This CDR3 has 17 residues. DNA of the CDR3: TGTGCCAGCAGACGGGCTTCTAGCGGGGGGACTTACAATGAGCAGTTCTTC. As protein: CASRRASSGGTYNEQFF.

The CDR3 spells CASSSTGTSGRGQYF. The CDR3 bases are TGTGCCAGCAGCTCGACCGGGACTAGCGGGAGAGGGCAGTACTTC. This sequence joins TRBV7-2 and TRBJ2-7, with TRBD2 matching 14 bases. Germline CDR1 and CDR2: SGHTA and FQGNSA. V lost 4 bases to trimming and J lost 9 bases; unmatched junction nucleotides: 8. This CDR3 comprises 15 residues.

V and J are TRBV4-1 and TRBJ2-1; no clear D gene. Germline V CDR1 and CDR2: MGHRA, YSYEKL. Trimming removed 1 base at V and 10 bases at J, with 8 bases between. This CDR3 contains 12 residues. The CDR3 bases are TGCGCCAGCAGCCAAGGGATGCAGGAGCAGTTCTTC. This gives the protein CASSQGMQEQFF.

The J gene is TRBJ2-7, the V gene TRBV6-5, with D hard to call. V lost 5 bases and J lost 12, with 17 bases in between. The CDR3 has 12 amino acids. Germline assignment: CDR1 MNHEY and CDR2 SVGAGI. The DNA for the CDR3 is TGTGCCAGCAGTCCCATGGCCAAACAACGGTACTTC. Translation: CASSPMAKQRYF.

The chain has TRBV5-6 and TRBJ2-1, with D hard to call. Trimming pared 1 base from V and 6 bases from J, leaving 14 bases between. The CDR3 is 15 amino acids. Looked up from germline, CDR1 is SGHDT and CDR2 is YYEEEE. The CDR3 sequence: CASSLKLGTINEQFF. CDR3 bases: TGTGCCAGCAGCTTGAAACTGGGTACTATCAATGAGCAGTTCTTC.

The chain has TRBV12-3 or TRBV12-4 and TRBJ2-5; 7 positions match TRBD2. The CDR3 contains 15 residues. Germline trimming cut 6 bases from V and 6 bases from J; bases unmatched to any gene: 13. The CDR3 loop is CASSSLGGRLKTQYF. The CDR3 DNA follows: TGTGCCAGCAGCTCCCTGGGCGGGAGACTGAAGACCCAGTACTTC.

This clonotype has a single count. The rearrangement uses TRBV4-2 and TRBJ2-7; no clear D. CDR3 size: 16 residues. V was shortened by 0 bases and J by 0 bases, with 12 bases between the two germline ends. The germline V gene encodes CDR1 LGHNA and CDR2 YNFKEQ. The CDR3 sequence: CASSQDMETFSYEQYF. The CDR3 DNA is TGTGCCAGCAGCCAAGATATGGAGACATTCTCCTACGAGCAGTACTTC.

This clonotype was detected ten times or more. The gene calls are TRBV20-1 and TRBJ2-1, with D hard to call. Germline V gives CDR1 DFQATT, CDR2 SNEGSKA (reference sequence). V was clipped by 5 bases and J by 7 bases, with 9 bases between them. The CDR3 runs to 11 residues. The CDR3 coding sequence is TGCAGTGCTCCTCGTTGGAATGAGCAGTTCTTC. Its translation is CSAPRWNEQFF.

The rearrangement uses TRBV3-1 and TRBJ2-3; the D is unclear. The CDR3 is 14 amino acids. V was shortened by 4 bases and J by 6 bases, with 14 bases between the two germline ends. Germline V gene data show CDR1 as LGHDT and CDR2 as YNNKEL (reference sequence). The CDR3 nucleotides read TGTGCCAGCAGCCGCACCGTTGGTGGGGATACGCAGTATTTT. Protein product: CASSRTVGGDTQYF.

This clonotype was seen only a few times. The chain recombines TRBV10-3 with TRBJ2-1; D gene unclear. This CDR3 spans 13 amino acids. V was trimmed by 0 bases and J by 6 bases, leaving 6 bases between them. Germline V lookup: CDR1 ENHRY, CDR2 SYGVKD. In DNA form, the CDR3 reads TGTGCCATCAGTGAGTCGATGATCAATGAGCAGTTCTTC. It specifies CAISESMINEQFF.

This clonotype was seen a handful of times. The chain joins TRBV6-6 to TRBJ2-7; D might be TRBD2 (6 bases). This CDR3 region has 12 residues. The V and J ends lost 7 bases and 3 bases respectively, with 10 bases between them. Looked up from germline, CDR1 is MNHNY and CDR2 is SVGAGI (reference sequence). CDR3 DNA: TGTGCCAGCACGGGGGAACGCTACGAGCAGTACTTC. This translates into CASTGERYEQYF.